In its sample, the clone carrying this T cell receptor (beta chain) was seen a few times. Template material for amplifying TCR beta CDR3 regions consisted of RNA transcripts. The HTBI primer set served for first-round RT-PCR of the TCR CDR3. TCRdb ran MiXCR on the multiplex PCR reads and lists one entry per CDR3 protein. The data hold some 570,000 distinct CDR3 sequences, with 11% to 15% observed a single time. The sample belongs to a study of T cells in Graves' hyperthyroidism and ophthalmopathy. V was cut by 2 bases and J by 4 bases, with 12 bases left in between. The CDR3 extends over 14 amino acids. Germline loops: CDR1 MNHEY, CDR2 SVGAGI.

This sequence joins TRBV6-5 and TRBJ2-7; a weak D match, TRBD2 (6 bases). This sequence was found in a woman between 18 and 29 years old with Graves' ophthalmopathy. Sequenced input: blood. The CDR3 loop reads CASSYGYGTYEQYF. The CDR3 DNA reads TGTGCCAGCAGTTACGGGTACGGGACTTACGAGCAGTACTTC.